The sequence of this T cell receptor beta chain was determined in a study of cytomegalovirus exposure and HLA in healthy donors. This table comes from immunoSEQ multiplex PCR, and its TCRdb copy is limited to in-frame clones, with some not included. The sample consists of about 98,000 clones, 87% of them appearing once. The CDR3 is 15 amino acids. Germline V gives CDR1 MNHEY, CDR2 SVGAGI. V was clipped by 6 bases and J by 6 bases; unmatched bases: 8. In regard to this clone: Antigen: not known.

Notes on the study in general: Most TCR sequences were uncommon, yet certain public TCRs appeared in many donors. The tendency of first-cohort TCR clusters to co-occur in the 120 validation repertoires was identified by a subsequent analysis. The investigators catalogued 164 TCR beta chains as cytomegalovirus-associated.

Sequencing was done on a sample of PBMCs. The rearrangement links TRBV6-5 to TRBJ2-7, with 13 positions matching TRBD2. The TCR originated in a man aged 18 to 30 in good health and CMV-seropositive. This CDR3 is CASSPRTSGSLEQYF. CDR3 DNA: TGTGCCAGCAGCCCCAGGACTAGCGGGAGCCTCGAGCAGTACTTC.